The rows below give T cell receptor beta chains drawn from one sample of a study of beta chain features in type 1 diabetes. TCRdb's table, derived via immunoSEQ multiplex PCR, lists solely in-frame clones and lacks some. The sample includes some 410,000 clones, about 14% of them seen just once. The specimen sequenced was naive CD4+ T cells from blood. Receptors originate from a man in his thirties or forties in good health. CDR3s include the opening cysteine and the closing phenylalanine or tryptophan. The D gene is left open where the match is weak. The size of a clone is reported for some rows only, either as once, few or many, or as a class for expanded clones.

clone size: few; V gene: TRBV9; D gene: TRBD2; CDR3 length: 17; J gene: TRBJ2-1; CDR3 protein: CASSVTSGISSYNEQFF; CDR3 DNA: TGTGCCAGCAGCGTAACTAGCGGGATTAGCTCCTACAATGAGCAGTTCTTC
clone size: few; V gene: TRBV30; D gene: TRBD1; CDR3 length: 16; J gene: TRBJ1-2; CDR3 protein: CAWSVGQGRANYGYTF; CDR3 DNA: TGTGCCTGGAGTGTGGGACAGGGTAGAGCTAACTATGGCTACACCTTC
clone size: few; V gene: TRBV11-2; D gene: -; CDR3 length: 12; J gene: TRBJ1-1; CDR3 protein: CASSLDPWRTFF; CDR3 DNA: TGTGCCAGCAGCTTAGATCCCTGGAGGACTTTCTTT
clone size: few; V gene: TRBV5-1; D gene: -; CDR3 length: 14; J gene: TRBJ2-5; CDR3 protein: CASSLGLPGETQYF; CDR3 DNA: TGCGCCAGCAGCTTGGGACTCCCCGGGGAGACCCAGTACTTC
clone size: few; V gene: TRBV12-5; D gene: -; CDR3 length: 13; J gene: TRBJ2-3; CDR3 protein: CASGPPGTYTQYF; CDR3 DNA: TGTGCTAGTGGTCCCCCTGGAACCTATACGCAGTATTTT
clone size: -; V gene: TRBV4-3; D gene: TRBD2; CDR3 length: 14; J gene: TRBJ2-1; CDR3 protein: CASRRGLPYNEQFF; CDR3 DNA: TGCGCCAGCAGGAGGGGACTACCATACAATGAGCAGTTCTTC
clone size: -; V gene: TRBV19; D gene: -; CDR3 length: 13; J gene: TRBJ2-5; CDR3 protein: CASSMGSVETQYF; CDR3 DNA: TGTGCCAGTAGTATGGGGTCAGTAGAGACCCAGTACTTC
clone size: -; V gene: TRBV29-1; D gene: -; CDR3 length: 16; J gene: TRBJ1-1; CDR3 protein: CSVESAGERRNTEAFF; CDR3 DNA: TGCAGCGTTGAGAGCGCGGGTGAGCGGCGAAACACTGAAGCTTTCTTT
clone size: few; V gene: TRBV7-8; D gene: TRBD2; CDR3 length: 17; J gene: TRBJ2-1; CDR3 protein: CASSSNRLAEKYNEQFF; CDR3 DNA: TGTGCCAGCAGCTCAAACCGACTAGCGGAAAAATACAATGAGCAGTTCTTC
clone size: few; V gene: TRBV4-3; D gene: TRBD2; CDR3 length: 16; J gene: TRBJ2-5; CDR3 protein: CASSQELAGAQETQYF; CDR3 DNA: TGCGCCAGCAGCCAAGAACTAGCGGGGGCCCAAGAGACCCAGTACTTC
clone size: few; V gene: TRBV4-3; D gene: TRBD1; CDR3 length: 18; J gene: TRBJ2-1; CDR3 protein: CASSQDLTGTGSTNEQFF; CDR3 DNA: TGCGCCAGCAGCCAAGATCTAACCGGGACAGGGTCCACCAATGAGCAGTTCTTC
clone size: -; V gene: TRBV9; D gene: -; CDR3 length: 13; J gene: TRBJ1-2; CDR3 protein: CASSVAGAYGYTF; CDR3 DNA: TGTGCCAGCAGCGTAGCAGGGGCATATGGCTACACCTTC
clone size: -; V gene: TRBV5-1; D gene: -; CDR3 length: 14; J gene: TRBJ2-3; CDR3 protein: CASSVSTSTDTQYF; CDR3 DNA: TGCGCCAGCAGCGTGAGTACCAGCACAGATACGCAGTATTTT
clone size: -; V gene: TRBV9; D gene: TRBD2; CDR3 length: 18; J gene: TRBJ2-2; CDR3 protein: CASSPTPSGGGATGELFF; CDR3 DNA: TGTGCCAGCAGCCCTACCCCGTCTGGCGGGGGGGCCACCGGGGAGCTGTTTTTT
clone size: -; V gene: TRBV6-6; D gene: -; CDR3 length: 14; J gene: TRBJ2-5; CDR3 protein: CASSYPLQRETQYF; CDR3 DNA: TGTGCCAGCAGTTACCCGCTCCAGAGGGAGACCCAGTACTTC
clone size: few; V gene: TRBV11-3; D gene: -; CDR3 length: 14; J gene: TRBJ2-3; CDR3 protein: CASSPRVKADTQYF; CDR3 DNA: TGTGCCAGCAGCCCCAGGGTGAAAGCAGATACGCAGTATTTT
clone size: -; V gene: TRBV6-5; D gene: -; CDR3 length: 13; J gene: TRBJ2-5; CDR3 protein: CASSTGSQETQYF; CDR3 DNA: TGTGCCAGCAGTACAGGGAGCCAAGAGACCCAGTACTTC
clone size: -; V gene: TRBV5-4; D gene: TRBD2; CDR3 length: 15; J gene: TRBJ2-7; CDR3 protein: CASSSTAGGLYEQYF; CDR3 DNA: TGTGCCAGCAGCTCCACAGCGGGGGGATTGTACGAGCAGTACTTC
clone size: few; V gene: TRBV7-9; D gene: -; CDR3 length: 14; J gene: TRBJ2-5; CDR3 protein: CASSLGGFQETQYF; CDR3 DNA: TGTGCCAGCAGCTTAGGGGGATTCCAAGAGACCCAGTACTTC
clone size: -; V gene: TRBV5-4; D gene: -; CDR3 length: 16; J gene: TRBJ1-2; CDR3 protein: CASSFGIQGQMVGYTF; CDR3 DNA: TGTGCCAGCAGCTTCGGAATTCAGGGGCAGATGGTTGGCTACACCTTC
clone size: few; V gene: TRBV29-1; D gene: -; CDR3 length: 12; J gene: TRBJ2-3; CDR3 protein: CSVSTSTDTQYF; CDR3 DNA: TGCAGCGTTTCGACTAGCACAGATACGCAGTATTTT
clone size: -; V gene: TRBV11-2; D gene: -; CDR3 length: 15; J gene: TRBJ2-2; CDR3 protein: CASSLAGSYTGELFF; CDR3 DNA: TGTGCCAGCAGCTTAGCGGGCAGTTACACCGGGGAGCTGTTTTTT
clone size: few; V gene: TRBV19; D gene: -; CDR3 length: 14; J gene: TRBJ2-3; CDR3 protein: CASSTYSFTDTQYF; CDR3 DNA: TGTGCCAGTAGTACCTACTCCTTCACAGATACGCAGTATTTT
clone size: few; V gene: TRBV9; D gene: -; CDR3 length: 13; J gene: TRBJ2-5; CDR3 protein: CASSLGSKETQYF; CDR3 DNA: TGTGCCAGCAGCCTAGGTAGCAAAGAGACCCAGTACTTC
clone size: -; V gene: TRBV11-2; D gene: -; CDR3 length: 15; J gene: TRBJ2-4; CDR3 protein: CASSLVGTSKNIQYF; CDR3 DNA: TGTGCCAGCAGCTTAGTGGGGACATCCAAAAACATTCAGTACTTC
clone size: -; V gene: TRBV29-1; D gene: TRBD2; CDR3 length: 15; J gene: TRBJ2-5; CDR3 protein: CSVTPTSPSGETQYF; CDR3 DNA: TGCAGCGTGACGCCGACTAGCCCGAGCGGAGAGACCCAGTACTTC
clone size: -; V gene: TRBV30; D gene: -; CDR3 length: 14; J gene: TRBJ1-1; CDR3 protein: CAWMVAGGNTEAFF; CDR3 DNA: TGTGCCTGGATGGTGGCGGGAGGGAACACTGAAGCTTTCTTT
clone size: -; V gene: TRBV5-8; D gene: -; CDR3 length: 17; J gene: TRBJ2-6; CDR3 protein: CASSLGQIHSGANVLTF; CDR3 DNA: TGTGCCAGCAGCTTGGGACAGATCCACTCTGGGGCCAACGTCCTGACTTTC
clone size: -; V gene: TRBV9; D gene: -; CDR3 length: 13; J gene: TRBJ2-2; CDR3 protein: CASSVGDTGELFF; CDR3 DNA: TGTGCCAGCAGCGTAGGAGACACCGGGGAGCTGTTTTTT
clone size: few; V gene: TRBV9; D gene: -; CDR3 length: 15; J gene: TRBJ2-1; CDR3 protein: CASSVGTPRGNEQFF; CDR3 DNA: TGTGCCAGCAGCGTAGGTACCCCGCGGGGCAATGAGCAGTTCTTC
clone size: -; V gene: TRBV4-3; D gene: -; CDR3 length: 14; J gene: TRBJ2-2; CDR3 protein: CALTLSRDTGELFF; CDR3 DNA: TGCGCCCTTACTCTAAGTAGAGACACCGGGGAGCTGTTTTTT
clone size: -; V gene: TRBV5-4; D gene: TRBD2; CDR3 length: 16; J gene: TRBJ2-5; CDR3 protein: CASSSLGLAGPETQYF; CDR3 DNA: TGTGCCAGCAGCTCCCTGGGACTAGCGGGCCCGGAGACCCAGTACTTC
clone size: -; V gene: TRBV29-1; D gene: -; CDR3 length: 12; J gene: TRBJ1-1; CDR3 protein: CSAQPTPTEAFF; CDR3 DNA: TGCAGCGCGCAACCCACCCCCACTGAAGCTTTCTTT
clone size: few; V gene: TRBV11-2; D gene: -; CDR3 length: 13; J gene: TRBJ2-5; CDR3 protein: CASSFADQETQYF; CDR3 DNA: TGTGCCAGCAGCTTCGCAGATCAAGAGACCCAGTACTTC
clone size: few; V gene: TRBV29-1; D gene: -; CDR3 length: 15; J gene: TRBJ2-1; CDR3 protein: CSVGDFPSSYNEQFF; CDR3 DNA: TGCAGCGTTGGGGACTTTCCGAGCTCCTACAATGAGCAGTTCTTC
clone size: -; V gene: TRBV2; D gene: -; CDR3 length: 13; J gene: TRBJ1-5; CDR3 protein: CASRAGVAQPQHF; CDR3 DNA: TGTGCCAGCAGGGCAGGGGTGGCTCAGCCCCAGCATTTT
clone size: -; V gene: TRBV6-6; D gene: -; CDR3 length: 14; J gene: TRBJ2-3; CDR3 protein: CASRPRTLADTQYF; CDR3 DNA: TGTGCCAGCAGACCGCGTACTTTAGCAGATACGCAGTATTTT
clone size: few; V gene: TRBV10-3; D gene: -; CDR3 length: 14; J gene: TRBJ1-4; CDR3 protein: CAISDPGTDEKLFF; CDR3 DNA: TGTGCCATCAGTGACCCCGGGACGGATGAAAAACTGTTTTTT
clone size: few; V gene: TRBV5-1; D gene: TRBD2; CDR3 length: 13; J gene: TRBJ2-7; CDR3 protein: CASSQGLAYEQYF; CDR3 DNA: TGCGCCAGCAGCCAGGGACTAGCCTACGAGCAGTACTTC
clone size: -; V gene: TRBV9; D gene: -; CDR3 length: 14; J gene: TRBJ1-1; CDR3 protein: CASSVVPENTEAFF; CDR3 DNA: TGTGCCAGCAGCGTAGTCCCGGAGAACACTGAAGCTTTCTTT
clone size: few; V gene: TRBV11-1; D gene: TRBD1; CDR3 length: 15; J gene: TRBJ1-2; CDR3 protein: CASSPRDRLNYGYTF; CDR3 DNA: TGTGCCAGCAGCCCCCGGGACAGACTCAACTATGGCTACACCTTC
clone size: -; V gene: TRBV30; D gene: TRBD2; CDR3 length: 14; J gene: TRBJ2-1; CDR3 protein: CAWSLGLAYNEQFF; CDR3 DNA: TGTGCCTGGAGTTTGGGACTAGCCTACAATGAGCAGTTCTTC